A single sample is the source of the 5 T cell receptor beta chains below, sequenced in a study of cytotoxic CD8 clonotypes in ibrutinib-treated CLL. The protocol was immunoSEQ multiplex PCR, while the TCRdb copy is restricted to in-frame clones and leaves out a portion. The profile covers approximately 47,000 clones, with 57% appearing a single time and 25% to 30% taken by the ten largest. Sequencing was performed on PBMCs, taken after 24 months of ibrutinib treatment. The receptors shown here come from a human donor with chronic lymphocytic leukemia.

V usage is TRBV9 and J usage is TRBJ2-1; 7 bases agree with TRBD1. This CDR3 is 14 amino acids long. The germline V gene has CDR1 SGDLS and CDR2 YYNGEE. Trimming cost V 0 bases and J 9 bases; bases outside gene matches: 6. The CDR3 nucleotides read TGTGCCAGCAGCGTAGACCCGACAGGGACTGAGCAGTTCTTC. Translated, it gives CASSVDPTGTEQFF. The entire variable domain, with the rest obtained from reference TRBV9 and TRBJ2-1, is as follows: DSGVTQTPKHLITATGQRVTLRCSPRSGDLSVYWYQQSLDQGLQFLIQYYNGEERAKGNILERFSAQQFPDLHSELNLSSLELGDSALYFCASSVDPTGTEQFFGPGTRLTVL.

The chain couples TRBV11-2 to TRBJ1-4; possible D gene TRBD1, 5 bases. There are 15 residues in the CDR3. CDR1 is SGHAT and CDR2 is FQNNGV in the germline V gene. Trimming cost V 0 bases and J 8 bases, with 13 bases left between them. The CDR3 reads CASSLDPGAGEKLFF. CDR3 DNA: TGTGCCAGCAGCTTAGATCCTGGGGCAGGGGAAAAACTGTTTTTT. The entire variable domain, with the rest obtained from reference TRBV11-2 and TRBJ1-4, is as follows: EAGVAQSPRYKIIEKRQSVAFWCNPISGHATLYWYQQILGQGPKLLIQFQNNGVVDDSQLPKDRFSAERLKGVDSTLKIQPAKLEDSAVYLCASSLDPGAGEKLFFGSGTQLSVL.

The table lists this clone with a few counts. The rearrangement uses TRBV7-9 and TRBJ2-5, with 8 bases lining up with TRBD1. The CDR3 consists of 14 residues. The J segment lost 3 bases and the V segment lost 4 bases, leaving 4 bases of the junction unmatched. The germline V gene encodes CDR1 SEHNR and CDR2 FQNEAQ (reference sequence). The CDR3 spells CASSSGGSEETQYF. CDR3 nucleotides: TGTGCCAGCAGCTCAGGGGGCAGTGAAGAGACCCAGTACTTC.

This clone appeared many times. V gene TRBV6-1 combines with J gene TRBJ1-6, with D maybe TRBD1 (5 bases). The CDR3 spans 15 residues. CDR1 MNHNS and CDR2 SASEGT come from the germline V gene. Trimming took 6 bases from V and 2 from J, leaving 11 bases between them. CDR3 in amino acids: CASSVGDAYNSPLHF. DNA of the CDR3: TGTGCCAGCAGCGTCGGGGACGCCTATAATTCACCCCTCCACTTT.

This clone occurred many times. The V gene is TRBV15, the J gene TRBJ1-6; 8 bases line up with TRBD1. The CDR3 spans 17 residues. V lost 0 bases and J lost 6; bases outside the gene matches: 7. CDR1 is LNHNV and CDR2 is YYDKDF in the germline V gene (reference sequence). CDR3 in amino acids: CATSRDVATGGNSPLHF. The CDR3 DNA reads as TGTGCCACCAGCAGAGATGTTGCAACAGGGGGTAATTCACCCCTCCACTTT.